This is a list of T cell receptor beta chains from one sample in a study of T cells expressing NK-cell markers. TCRdb reprocessed the 5' RACE reads, keeping one entry per CDR3 protein, no DNA. This repertoire includes under 600,000 distinct CDR3 sequences. The specimen sequenced was blood T cells: a sorted CD56 or NKG2C T cell subset, CD4+ or CD8+ T cells, or bulk PBMC T cells (not recorded which). The receptor set was obtained from a woman between 50 and 59 years old in good health. The CDR3 runs from the conserved cysteine through the conserved F or W.

>TRBV5-1|TRBJ1-1
CASSKWRGQAIEAFF
>TRBV6-5|TRBJ2-3
CASSYHKKGRGQVARDTQYF
>TRBV25-1|TRBJ2-7
CASSKTKGWQYF
>TRBV6-6|TRBJ2-3
CASSYSIGTMGADTQYF
>TRBV7-6|TRBJ2-1
CASSLAPGLAGYNEQFF
>TRBV4-1|TRBJ2-1
CASSRTDRILPNEQFF
>TRBV20-1|TRBJ2-6
CRDETAGFSGANVLTF
>TRBV20-1|TRBJ1-2
CSASFGRGGGYTF
>TRBV4-1|TRBJ2-5
CASSRTGTSGTGYQETQYF
>TRBV7-6|TRBJ2-3
CASSPTGAGVDTQYF
>TRBV9|TRBJ2-7
CASSVWPGGNEQYF
>TRBV5-1|TRBJ2-3
CASSLAELAGGPGDTQYF
>TRBV12-3/TRBV12-4|TRBJ1-2
CASRGPKGTHYGYTF
>TRBV19|TRBJ2-1
CASSFVQMGNEQFF
>TRBV20-1|TRBJ2-7
CSANQGSYEQYF
>TRBV5-1|TRBJ2-2
CASSLVGLDTGELFF
>TRBV19|TRBJ2-5
CASSIVGKSETQYF
>TRBV5-1|TRBJ1-1
CASSTGHVMNTEAFF
>TRBV20-1|TRBJ1-5
CSATTWDRGRNQPQHF
>TRBV5-6|TRBJ2-3
CASSLPGSNTDTQYF
>TRBV10-3|TRBJ1-5
CAIRTTGFGQPQHF
>TRBV11-2|TRBJ2-7
CASSLAGLAPGEQYF
>TRBV3-1|TRBJ2-1
CASSQDPGWSVQFF
>TRBV5-1|TRBJ2-7
CASSLFVGGIYEQYF
>TRBV5-6|TRBJ1-2
CASSRGLRQGEGYGYTF
>TRBV2|TRBJ2-3
CASGNIGDTQYF
>TRBV29-1|TRBJ1-3
CSVVTEGLGNTIYF
>TRBV18|TRBJ2-6
CASSPRDRAGANVLTF
>TRBV6-5|TRBJ1-6
CASSPPGQTSPLHF
>TRBV5-1|TRBJ2-1
CASRLGKEAYNEQFF
>TRBV20-1|TRBJ2-7
CSARDPSSGRVYEQYF
>TRBV3-1|TRBJ1-1
CASSQVSAMNTEAFF
>TRBV27|TRBJ2-7
CASSLRLAETYEQYF
>TRBV4-1|TRBJ1-6
CASSQDVYGNSPLHF
>TRBV5-1|TRBJ2-1
CASSRSPTGLDEQFF
>TRBV24-1|TRBJ2-2
CATSDLSGSAGELFF
>TRBV19|TRBJ2-2
CASSMLGTATGELFF
>TRBV12-3/TRBV12-4|TRBJ2-7
CASSLGPLGARPEQYF
>TRBV25-1|TRBJ2-1
CASGTAGGSSYNEQFF
>TRBV5-5|TRBJ2-7
CASIGPYEQYF
>TRBV27|TRBJ1-1
CASSGGTHEAFF